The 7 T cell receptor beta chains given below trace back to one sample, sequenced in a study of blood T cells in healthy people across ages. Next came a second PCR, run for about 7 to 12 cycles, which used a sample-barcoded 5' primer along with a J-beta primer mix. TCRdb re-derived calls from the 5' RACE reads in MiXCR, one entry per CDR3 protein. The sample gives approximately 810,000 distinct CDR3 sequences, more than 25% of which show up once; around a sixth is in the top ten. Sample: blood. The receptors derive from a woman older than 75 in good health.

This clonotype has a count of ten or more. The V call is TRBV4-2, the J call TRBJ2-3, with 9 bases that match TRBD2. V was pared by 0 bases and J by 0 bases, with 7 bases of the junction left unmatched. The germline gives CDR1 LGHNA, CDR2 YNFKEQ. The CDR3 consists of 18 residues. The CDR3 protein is CASSQEASGEGSTDTQYF. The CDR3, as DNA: TGTGCCAGCAGCCAAGAGGCTAGCGGGGAGGGTAGCACAGATACGCAGTATTTT.

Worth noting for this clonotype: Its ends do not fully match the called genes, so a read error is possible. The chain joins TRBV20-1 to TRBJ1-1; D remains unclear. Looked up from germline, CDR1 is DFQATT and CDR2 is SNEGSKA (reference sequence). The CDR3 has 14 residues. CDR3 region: CSARDRTRNTEAFF. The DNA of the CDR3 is TGCAGTGCTAGAGATAGAACAAGGAACACTGAAGCCTTCTTT.

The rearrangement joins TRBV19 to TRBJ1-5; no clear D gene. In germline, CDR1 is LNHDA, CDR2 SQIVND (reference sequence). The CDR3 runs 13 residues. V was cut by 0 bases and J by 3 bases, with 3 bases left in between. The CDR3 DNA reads TGTGCCAGTAGTATAGATGTCAATCAGCCCCAGCATTTT. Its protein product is CASSIDVNQPQHF.

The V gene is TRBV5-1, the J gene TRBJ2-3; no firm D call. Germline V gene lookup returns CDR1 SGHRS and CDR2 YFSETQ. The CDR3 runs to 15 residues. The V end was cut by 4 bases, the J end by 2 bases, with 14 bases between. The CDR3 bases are TGCGCCAGCAGCCCGTTTTCAGTGAACACAGATACGCAGTATTTT. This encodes CASSPFSVNTDTQYF.

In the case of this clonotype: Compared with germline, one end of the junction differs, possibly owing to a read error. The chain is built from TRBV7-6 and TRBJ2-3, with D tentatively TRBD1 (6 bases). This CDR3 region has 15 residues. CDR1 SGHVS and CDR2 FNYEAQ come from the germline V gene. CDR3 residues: CASSLRTALTDRQYF. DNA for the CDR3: TGTGCCAGCAGCCTCCGGACAGCGCTCACAGATAGGCAGTATTTT.

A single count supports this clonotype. This CDR3 is CASSPTWPYEQYF. The DNA of the CDR3 is TGTGCCAGCAGCCCCACATGGCCCTACGAGCAGTACTTC. V and J are TRBV7-2 and TRBJ2-4; D is ambiguous. The J call may be mistaken, given a closer DNA end match to TRBJ2-7. CDR1 and CDR2 (germline): SGHTA, FQGNSA. The CDR3 contains 13 residues.

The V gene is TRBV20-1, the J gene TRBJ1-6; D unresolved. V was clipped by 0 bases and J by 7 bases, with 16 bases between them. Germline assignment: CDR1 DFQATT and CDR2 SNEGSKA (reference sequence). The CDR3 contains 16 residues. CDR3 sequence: CSARDLVGRANSPLHF. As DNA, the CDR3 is TGCAGTGCTAGAGATCTTGTAGGTCGGGCGAATTCACCCCTCCACTTT.